These T cell receptor beta chains were read from a single sample in a study of cytomegalovirus exposure and HLA in healthy donors. The method was immunoSEQ multiplex PCR; TCRdb's version includes in-frame clones alone and lacks a portion of them. The data contain 42,000 or so clones, about 50% of them seen just once; the ten biggest clones take up about 12%. Sequencing input: PBMCs. The receptor source for this set is a human donor in good health. The conserved cysteine and the conserved F or W are not part of the CDR3 here.

V	J	CDR3
TRBV4-3	TRBJ2-3	ASSHGGGAVGTDTQY
TRBV7-2	TRBJ2-7	ASSLRLHEQY
TRBV6-1	TRBJ1-4	ASSEVRGQVREKLF
TRBV2	TRBJ2-1	ASRIAGGAYNEQF
TRBV19	TRBJ2-3	ASSIGLGGADTQY
TRBV7-3	TRBJ2-5	ASSPSPTYRGQETQY
TRBV6-5	TRBJ2-2	ASTLDRGRAGELF
TRBV5-1	TRBJ2-1	ASSFTGTPGEQF
TRBV29-1	TRBJ1-4	SGKTGDEKLF
TRBV4-2	TRBJ2-2	ASSQGSGSTGELF
TRBV2	TRBJ1-1	ASSTPGEGRTEAF
TRBV5-4	TRBJ1-1	ASSLGVGVSGTEAF
TRBV5-5	TRBJ1-2	ASSLITDQGARGYT
TRBV7-2	TRBJ1-6	ASSSQTDSPLH
TRBV5-7	TRBJ2-2	ASTQHGRERTGELF
TRBV9	TRBJ2-3	ASSVVGAIPQY
TRBV6-5	TRBJ1-2	ASSYSGARYGYT
TRBV5-1	TRBJ2-7	ASSQLGTATYEQY
TRBV5-6	TRBJ2-6	ASSLGDTFSGANVLT
TRBV5-1	TRBJ2-5	ASSSSPGEVGETQY
TRBV4-2	TRBJ2-3	ASSPWRGSGTQY
TRBV4-1	TRBJ2-2	ASSRGTSGRGTGELF
TRBV2	TRBJ2-1	ASLAGSYNEQF
TRBV9	TRBJ2-6	ASNTGFSGANVLT
TRBV15	TRBJ1-6	ATRATGVSSPLH
TRBV6-1	TRBJ1-1	ASRLGLTEAF
TRBV4-1	TRBJ1-3	ASSQGGQPTNTIY
TRBV7-3	TRBJ1-1	ASSPQGQGNTEAF
TRBV27	TRBJ2-1	ASSLRTSGSSYNEQF
TRBV7-2	TRBJ1-2	ASSPRQGSYGYT
TRBV19	TRBJ1-3	ASRGQSSGNTIY
TRBV18	TRBJ1-4	ASSPRTVSNEKLF
TRBV19	TRBJ2-1	ASSTRRTAEKAAYNEQF
TRBV21-1	TRBJ2-5	ASSKGRDSQETQY
TRBV7-9	TRBJ2-5	ASSLGQGFGETQY
TRBV4-3	TRBJ2-2	ASSQGRYTGELF
TRBV5-1	TRBJ1-2	ASGGGRNNYGYT
TRBV14	TRBJ2-3	ASSTETGARTDTQY
TRBV5-1	TRBJ2-7	ASSLPSYTTLAYEQY
TRBV6-1	TRBJ2-1	ASSGGQGKAGNEQF
TRBV7-9	TRBJ1-1	ASSPDRGRGEAF
TRBV4-1	TRBJ1-5	ASSQVRALLSNQPQH
TRBV7-9	TRBJ2-4	ASSSLRLDRDENIQY
TRBV18	TRBJ2-4	ASSPTDRNIQY
TRBV19	TRBJ1-2	ASSPRDKRNSNYGYT
TRBV5-8	TRBJ2-2	ASSLGGGGSGELF
TRBV7-9	TRBJ2-1	ASSLRGSSYNEQF
TRBV4-2	TRBJ2-1	ASSPGTSVDNEQF
TRBV14	TRBJ2-3	ASSQGRGISTDTQY
TRBV27	TRBJ1-1	ASSLTPPGGAGLRTEAF
TRBV9	TRBJ2-5	ASSQGLGGEETQY
TRBV7-2	TRBJ2-5	ASSSGGPPETQY
TRBV6-1	TRBJ2-7	ASSDSGASSYEQY
TRBV5-6	TRBJ1-6	ASSFVRRGSRNSPLH
TRBV5-4	TRBJ1-1	ASSGGTGVVLGTEAF